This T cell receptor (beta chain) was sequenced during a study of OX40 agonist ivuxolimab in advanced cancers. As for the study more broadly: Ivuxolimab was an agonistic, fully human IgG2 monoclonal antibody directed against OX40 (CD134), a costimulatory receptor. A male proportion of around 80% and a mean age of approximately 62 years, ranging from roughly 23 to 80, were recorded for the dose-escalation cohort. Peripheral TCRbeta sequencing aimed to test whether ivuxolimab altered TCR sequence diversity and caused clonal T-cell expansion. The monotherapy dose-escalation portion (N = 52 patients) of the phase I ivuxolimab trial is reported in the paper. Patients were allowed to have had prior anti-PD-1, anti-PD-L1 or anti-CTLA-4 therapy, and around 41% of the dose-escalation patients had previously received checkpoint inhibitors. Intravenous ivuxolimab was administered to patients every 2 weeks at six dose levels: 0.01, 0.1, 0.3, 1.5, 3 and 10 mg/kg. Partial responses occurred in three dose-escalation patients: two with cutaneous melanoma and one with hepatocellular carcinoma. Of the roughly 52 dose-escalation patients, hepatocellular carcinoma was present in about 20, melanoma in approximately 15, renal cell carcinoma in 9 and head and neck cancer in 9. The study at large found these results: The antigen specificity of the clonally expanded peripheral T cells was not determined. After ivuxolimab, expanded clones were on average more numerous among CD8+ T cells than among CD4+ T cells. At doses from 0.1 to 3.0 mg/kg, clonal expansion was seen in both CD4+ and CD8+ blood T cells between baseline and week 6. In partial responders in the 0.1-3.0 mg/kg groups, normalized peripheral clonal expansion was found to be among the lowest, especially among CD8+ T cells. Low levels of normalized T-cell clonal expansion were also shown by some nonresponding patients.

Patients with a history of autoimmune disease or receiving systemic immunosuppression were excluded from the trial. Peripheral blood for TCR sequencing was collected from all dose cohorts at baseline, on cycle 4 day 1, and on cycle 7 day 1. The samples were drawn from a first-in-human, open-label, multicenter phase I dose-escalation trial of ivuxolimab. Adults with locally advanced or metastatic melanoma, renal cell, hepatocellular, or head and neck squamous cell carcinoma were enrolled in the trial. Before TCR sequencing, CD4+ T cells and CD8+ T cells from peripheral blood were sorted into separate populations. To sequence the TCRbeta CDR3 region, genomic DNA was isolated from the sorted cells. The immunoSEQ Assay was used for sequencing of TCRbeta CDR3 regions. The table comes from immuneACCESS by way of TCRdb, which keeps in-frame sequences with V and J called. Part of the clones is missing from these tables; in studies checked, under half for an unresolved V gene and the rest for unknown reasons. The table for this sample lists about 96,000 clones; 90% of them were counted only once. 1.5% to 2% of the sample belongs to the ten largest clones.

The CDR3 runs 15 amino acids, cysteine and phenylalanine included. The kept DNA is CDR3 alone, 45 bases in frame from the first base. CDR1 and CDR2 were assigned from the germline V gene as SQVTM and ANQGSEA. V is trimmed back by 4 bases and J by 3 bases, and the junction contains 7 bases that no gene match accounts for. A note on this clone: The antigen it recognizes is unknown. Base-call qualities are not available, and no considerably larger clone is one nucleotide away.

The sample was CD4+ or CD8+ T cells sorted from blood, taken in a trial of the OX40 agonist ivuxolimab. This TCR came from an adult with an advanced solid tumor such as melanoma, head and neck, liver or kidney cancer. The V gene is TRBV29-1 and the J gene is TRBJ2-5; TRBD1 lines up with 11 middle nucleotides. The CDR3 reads CSVGHWDRGEETQYF. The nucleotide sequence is TGCAGCGTTGGCCATTGGGACAGGGGGGAAGAGACCCAGTACTTC.